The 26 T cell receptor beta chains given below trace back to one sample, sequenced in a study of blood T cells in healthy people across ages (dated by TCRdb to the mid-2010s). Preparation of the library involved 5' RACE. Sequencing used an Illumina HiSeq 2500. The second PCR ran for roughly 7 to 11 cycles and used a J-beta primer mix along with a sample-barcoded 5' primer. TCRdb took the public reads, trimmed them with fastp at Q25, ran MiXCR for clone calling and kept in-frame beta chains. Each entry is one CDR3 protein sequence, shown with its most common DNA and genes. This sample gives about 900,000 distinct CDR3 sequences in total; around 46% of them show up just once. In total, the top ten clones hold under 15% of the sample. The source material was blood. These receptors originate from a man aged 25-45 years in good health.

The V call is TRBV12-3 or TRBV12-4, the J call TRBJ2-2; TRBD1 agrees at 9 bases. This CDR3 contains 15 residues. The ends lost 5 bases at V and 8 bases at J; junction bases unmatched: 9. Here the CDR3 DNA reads TGTGCCAGCAGTCCCCGGGACAGGGTAACTGGGGAGCTGTTTTTT. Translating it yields CASSPRDRVTGELFF.

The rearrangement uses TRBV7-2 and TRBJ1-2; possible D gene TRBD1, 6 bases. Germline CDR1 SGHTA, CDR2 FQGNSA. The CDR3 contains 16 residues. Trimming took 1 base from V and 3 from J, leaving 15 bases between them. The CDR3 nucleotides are TGTGCCAGCAGCTTAGGGGGGCCGGACCGACACTATGGCTACACCTTC. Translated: CASSLGGPDRHYGYTF.

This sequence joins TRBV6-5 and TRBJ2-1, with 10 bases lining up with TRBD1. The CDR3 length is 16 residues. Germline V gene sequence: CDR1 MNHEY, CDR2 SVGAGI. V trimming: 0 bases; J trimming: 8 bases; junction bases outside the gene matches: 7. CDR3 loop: CASSYSHVGTGDEQFF. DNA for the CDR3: TGTGCCAGCAGTTACTCGCACGTAGGGACAGGGGATGAGCAGTTCTTC.

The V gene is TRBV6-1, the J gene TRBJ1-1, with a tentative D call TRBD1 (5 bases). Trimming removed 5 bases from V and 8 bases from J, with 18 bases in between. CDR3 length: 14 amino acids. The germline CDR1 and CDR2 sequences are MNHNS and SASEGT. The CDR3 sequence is CASSSLTAEGEAFF. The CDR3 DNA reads TGTGCCAGCAGTTCACTGACAGCAGAAGGGGAAGCTTTCTTT.

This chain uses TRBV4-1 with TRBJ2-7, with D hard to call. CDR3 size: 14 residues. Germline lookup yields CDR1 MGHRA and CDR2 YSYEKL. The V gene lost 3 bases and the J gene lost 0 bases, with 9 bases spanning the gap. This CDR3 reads CASSQRTSSYEQYF. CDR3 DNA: TGCGCCAGCAGCCAGAGAACCAGCTCCTACGAGCAGTACTTC.

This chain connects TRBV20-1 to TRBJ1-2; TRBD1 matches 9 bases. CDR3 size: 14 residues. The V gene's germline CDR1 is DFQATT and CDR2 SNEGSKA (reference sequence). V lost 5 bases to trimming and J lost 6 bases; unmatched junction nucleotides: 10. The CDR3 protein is CSAYTGGVKDGYTF. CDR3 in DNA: TGCAGTGCTTATACAGGGGGCGTTAAAGATGGCTACACCTTC.

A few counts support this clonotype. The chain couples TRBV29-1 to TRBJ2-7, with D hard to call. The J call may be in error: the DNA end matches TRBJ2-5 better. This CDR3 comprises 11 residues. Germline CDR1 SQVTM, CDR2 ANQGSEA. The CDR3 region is CSVDAWETQYF. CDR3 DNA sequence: TGCAGCGTTGACGCCTGGGAGACCCAGTACTTC.

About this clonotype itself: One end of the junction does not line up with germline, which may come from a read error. In DNA form, the CDR3 reads TGTGCCAGCAGCTTGAAGGGCAACACCTACAATGAGCGGTTCTTC. This encodes CASSLKGNTYNERFF. J is TRBJ2-1 and V is TRBV12-3 or TRBV12-4; D gene unclear. The CDR3 covers 15 residues.

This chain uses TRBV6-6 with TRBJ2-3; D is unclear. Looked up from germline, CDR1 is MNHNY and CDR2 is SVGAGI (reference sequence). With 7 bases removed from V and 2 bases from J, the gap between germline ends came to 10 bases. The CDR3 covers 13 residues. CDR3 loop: CASTRPPTDTQYF. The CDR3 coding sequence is TGTGCCAGCACCCGCCCCCCCACAGATACGCAGTATTTT.

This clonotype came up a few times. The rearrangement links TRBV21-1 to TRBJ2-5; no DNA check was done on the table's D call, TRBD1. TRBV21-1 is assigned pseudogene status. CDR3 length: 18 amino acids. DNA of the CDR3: TGTGCCAGCCCTAAACCGGGACAGGGGAATAAATGCCAAGAGACCCAGTACTTC. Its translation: CASPKPGQGNKCQETQYF.

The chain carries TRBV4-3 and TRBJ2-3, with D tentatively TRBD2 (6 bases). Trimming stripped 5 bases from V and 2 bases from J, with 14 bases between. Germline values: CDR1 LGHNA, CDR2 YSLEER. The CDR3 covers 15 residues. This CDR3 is CASSTEGLLTDTQYF. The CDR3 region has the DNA TGCGCCAGCAGCACAGAGGGACTCCTCACAGATACGCAGTATTTT.

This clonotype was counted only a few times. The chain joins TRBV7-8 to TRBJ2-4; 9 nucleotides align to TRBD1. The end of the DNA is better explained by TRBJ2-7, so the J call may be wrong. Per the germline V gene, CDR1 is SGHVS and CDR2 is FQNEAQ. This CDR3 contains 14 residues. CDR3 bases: TGTGCCAGCAGCTTACGGGACAGGGTTAACGAGCAGTACTTC. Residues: CASSLRDRVNEQYF.

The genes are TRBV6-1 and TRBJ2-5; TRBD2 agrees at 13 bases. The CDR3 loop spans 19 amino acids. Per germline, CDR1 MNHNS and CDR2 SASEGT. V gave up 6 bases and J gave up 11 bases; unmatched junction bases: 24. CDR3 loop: CASSTTLGETSGGFNEQYF. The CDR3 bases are TGTGCCAGCAGCACAACCTTGGGGGAGACTAGCGGGGGGTTCAATGAGCAGTACTTC.

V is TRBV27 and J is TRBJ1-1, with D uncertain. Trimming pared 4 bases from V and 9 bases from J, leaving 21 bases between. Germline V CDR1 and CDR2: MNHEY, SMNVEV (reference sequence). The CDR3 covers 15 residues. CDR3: CASSSRLQWAGKAFF. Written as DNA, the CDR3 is TGTGCCAGCAGTTCACGACTACAATGGGCGGGGAAAGCTTTCTTT.

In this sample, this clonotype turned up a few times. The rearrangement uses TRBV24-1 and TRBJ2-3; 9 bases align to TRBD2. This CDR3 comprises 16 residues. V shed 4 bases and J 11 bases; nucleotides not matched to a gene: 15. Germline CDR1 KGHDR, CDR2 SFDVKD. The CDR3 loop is CATSDTGTSPQRVQYF. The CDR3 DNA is TGTGCCACCAGTGACACCGGGACTAGCCCGCAGCGGGTGCAGTATTTT.

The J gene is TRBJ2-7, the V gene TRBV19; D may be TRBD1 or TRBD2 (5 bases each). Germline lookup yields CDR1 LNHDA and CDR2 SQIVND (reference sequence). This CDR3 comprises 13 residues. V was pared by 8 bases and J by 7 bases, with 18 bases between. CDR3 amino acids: CASSPTGLNEQYF. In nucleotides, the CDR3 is TGTGCCAGTTCACCAACAGGACTGAATGAGCAGTACTTC.

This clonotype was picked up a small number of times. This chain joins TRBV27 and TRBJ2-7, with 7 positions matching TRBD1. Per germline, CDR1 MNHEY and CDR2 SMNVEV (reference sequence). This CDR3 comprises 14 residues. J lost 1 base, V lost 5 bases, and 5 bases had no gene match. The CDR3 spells CASSPWGQSYEQYF. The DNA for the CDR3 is TGTGCCAGCAGTCCCTGGGGACAGTCCTACGAGCAGTACTTC.

CDR3 DNA: TGCGCCAGCAGCTTGCTACTGAATGATAACTATGGCTACACCTTC. Translating it yields CASSLLLNDNYGYTF. V is TRBV5-1 and J is TRBJ1-2; D ambiguous. The V gene lost 1 base and the J gene lost 1 base, with 11 bases spanning the gap. Looked up from germline, CDR1 is SGHRS and CDR2 is YFSETQ. The CDR3 loop spans 15 amino acids.

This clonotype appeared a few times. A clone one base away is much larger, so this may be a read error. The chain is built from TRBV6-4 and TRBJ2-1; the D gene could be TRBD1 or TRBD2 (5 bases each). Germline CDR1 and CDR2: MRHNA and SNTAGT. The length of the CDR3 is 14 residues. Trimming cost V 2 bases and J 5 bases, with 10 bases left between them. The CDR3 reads CASSDAGGNNEQFF. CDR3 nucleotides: TGTGCCAGCAGTGACGCTGGGGGAAACAATGAGCAGTTCTTC.

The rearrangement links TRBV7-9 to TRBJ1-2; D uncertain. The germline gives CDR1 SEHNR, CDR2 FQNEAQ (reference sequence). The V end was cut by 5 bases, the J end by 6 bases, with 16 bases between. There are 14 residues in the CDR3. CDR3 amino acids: CASSPGFFRDGYTF. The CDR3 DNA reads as TGTGCCAGCAGCCCTGGGTTCTTTCGGGATGGCTACACCTTC.

CDR3 coding DNA: TGCGCCAGCAGCTTTATCTTCAGCGGGGACGAGCAGTTCTTC. It is translated as CASSFIFSGDEQFF. The V gene is TRBV5-1, the J gene TRBJ2-1; the match to TRBD2 covers 7 bases. This CDR3 is built from 14 residues. Germline V gives CDR1 SGHRS, CDR2 YFSETQ. J lost 10 bases, V lost 2 bases, and 9 bases had no gene match.

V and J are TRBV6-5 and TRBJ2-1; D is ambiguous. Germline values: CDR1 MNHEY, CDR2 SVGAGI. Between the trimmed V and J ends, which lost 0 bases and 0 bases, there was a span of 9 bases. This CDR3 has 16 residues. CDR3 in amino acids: CASSYSRRSSYNEQFF. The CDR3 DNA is TGTGCCAGCAGTTACTCGCGGCGGAGCTCCTACAATGAGCAGTTCTTC.

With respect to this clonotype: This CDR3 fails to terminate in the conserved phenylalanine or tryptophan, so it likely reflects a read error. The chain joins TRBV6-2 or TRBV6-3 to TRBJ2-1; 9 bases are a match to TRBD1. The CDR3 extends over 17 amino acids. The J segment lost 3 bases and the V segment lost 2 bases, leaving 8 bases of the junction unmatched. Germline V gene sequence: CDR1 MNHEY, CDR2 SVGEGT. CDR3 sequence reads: CASSYDPDRGIYNEQFV. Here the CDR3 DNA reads TGTGCCAGCAGTTACGACCCGGACAGGGGTATCTACAATGAGCAGTTCGTC.

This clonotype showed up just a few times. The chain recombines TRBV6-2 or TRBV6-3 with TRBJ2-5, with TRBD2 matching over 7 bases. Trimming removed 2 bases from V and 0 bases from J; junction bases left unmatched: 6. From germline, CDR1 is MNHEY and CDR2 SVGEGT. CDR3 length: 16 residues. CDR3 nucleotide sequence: TGTGCCAGCAGTTACGGTTCTAGCGGCCACCAAGAGACCCAGTACTTC. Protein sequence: CASSYGSSGHQETQYF.

CDR3 sequence (DNA): TGTGCCAGCAGTTTACCCCGGACAGGGGGCGCTGGAGATACGCAGTATTTT. Translated, it gives CASSLPRTGGAGDTQYF. The chain combines TRBV27 with TRBJ2-3; TRBD1 matches at 11 bases. CDR1 and CDR2 from the germline V gene are MNHEY and SMNVEV (reference sequence). The CDR3 spans 17 residues. The junction had 9 bases not matched to a gene; V was cut back by 2 bases and J by 5 bases.

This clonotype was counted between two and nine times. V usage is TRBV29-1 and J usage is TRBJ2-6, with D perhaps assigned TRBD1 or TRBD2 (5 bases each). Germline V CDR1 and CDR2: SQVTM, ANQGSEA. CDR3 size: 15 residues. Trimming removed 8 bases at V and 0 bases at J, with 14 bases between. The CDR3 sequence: CSTRDGLSGANVLTF. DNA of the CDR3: TGCAGCACCCGGGACGGGCTCTCTGGGGCCAACGTCCTGACTTTC.